These T cell receptor beta chains were read from a single sample in a study of blood T cell repertoires in COVID-19. TCRdb keeps only in-frame clones here, not all; method: immunoSEQ multiplex PCR. Of over 130,000 clones listed, more than 65% were seen once; the top ten hold approximately 8%. The sample comprised peripheral blood. These receptors came from a human donor in a cohort sampled during active COVID-19. The CDR3 runs from the conserved cysteine through the conserved F or W. The D gene is left open where the match is weak. Rows give clone size only sometimes, using once, few, many, or a class for an expanded clone.

clone size,V gene,D gene,J gene,CDR3 DNA,CDR3 protein
NA,TRBV7-2,TRBD2,TRBJ2-5,TGTGCCAGCAGCCCCGAGGGACTAATACAAGAGACCCAGTACTTC,CASSPEGLIQETQYF
NA,TRBV11-3,NA,TRBJ1-6,TGTGCCAGCAGCAAAGACAGAGCTTCACCCCTCCACTTT,CASSKDRASPLHF
NA,TRBV6-5,TRBD1,TRBJ1-2,TGTGCCAGCAGTAGACGACAGGGGTATAGCTATGGCTACACCTTC,CASSRRQGYSYGYTF
NA,TRBV19,NA,TRBJ1-4,TGTGCCAGCAGGGTCCCTAATGAAAAACTGTTTTTT,CASRVPNEKLFF
NA,TRBV2,TRBD1,TRBJ2-2,TGTGCCAGCCAGGGACAGATGAACACCGGGGAGCTGTTTTTT,CASQGQMNTGELFF
once,TRBV10-3,TRBD1,TRBJ1-5,TGTGCCATCAGTGAAAGAGGGGGCGAACAGCCCCAGCATTTT,CAISERGGEQPQHF
NA,TRBV24-1,NA,TRBJ1-2,TGTGCCACCAGTGATTTCGGGGGTGGCTACACCTTC,CATSDFGGGYTF
NA,TRBV6-6,TRBD2,TRBJ2-2,TGTGCCAGCAGGGGAGGACTAGACATCGGGGAGCTGTTTTTT,CASRGGLDIGELFF
NA,TRBV19,NA,TRBJ1-3,TGTGCCAGTAGGCCCTCCCCGGGATCTGGAAACACCATATATTTT,CASRPSPGSGNTIYF
NA,TRBV5-6,NA,TRBJ2-6,TGTGCCAGCAGCTTGGTACAGTCGAGCTCTGGGGCCAACGTCCTGACTTTC,CASSLVQSSSGANVLTF
NA,TRBV6-2/TRBV6-3,TRBD1,TRBJ1-1,TGTGCCAGCAGTCCCAGGGGGCGCGGGACTGAAGCTTTCTTT,CASSPRGRGTEAFF
NA,TRBV5-1,TRBD2,TRBJ2-1,TGCGCCGCCCGGACTAGCGGGGTGTACAATGAGCAGTTCTTC,CAARTSGVYNEQFF
once,TRBV6-4,TRBD2,TRBJ2-3,TGTGCCAGCAGAGATTTAGCGGGGGAAACAACTAGCACAGATACGCAGTATTTT,CASRDLAGETTSTDTQYF
NA,TRBV28,TRBD2,TRBJ2-7,TGTGCCAGCAGGCCGGGGGGAACCTACGAGCAGTACTTC,CASRPGGTYEQYF
NA,TRBV7-3,NA,TRBJ1-1,TGTGCCAGCAGCCTAAGACACGACACTGAAGCTTTCTTT,CASSLRHDTEAFF
once,TRBV19,NA,TRBJ1-5,TGTGCCAGTAGTTCTGGGGCAGGCTACAATCAGCCCCAGCATTTT,CASSSGAGYNQPQHF
NA,TRBV5-1,TRBD2,TRBJ2-3,TGCGCCAGCAGCAACCCTAGCGGGGGTGTTTTTAGCACAGATACGCAGTATTTT,CASSNPSGGVFSTDTQYF
NA,TRBV6-2/TRBV6-3,NA,TRBJ1-1,TGTGCCAGCAGCCGTGGACAGCTGAACACTGAAGCTTTCTTT,CASSRGQLNTEAFF
NA,TRBV3-1/TRBV3-2,TRBD1,TRBJ1-1,TGTGCCAGCAGTCCTCGACAGGGACCGAACACTGAAGCTTTCTTT,CASSPRQGPNTEAFF
NA,TRBV11-2,NA,TRBJ2-7,TGTGCCAGCAGTCCCGTCAGGGGCCTCTCCTACGAGCAGTACTTC,CASSPVRGLSYEQYF
NA,TRBV4-1,NA,TRBJ1-5,TGCGCCAGCAGCCAATCCTTAACTAATCAGCCCCAGCATTTT,CASSQSLTNQPQHF
NA,TRBV11-2,TRBD2,TRBJ2-2,TGTGCCAGCAGCTTAGACGAGAGCGGGGTTGGGCACGGGGAGCTGTTTTTT,CASSLDESGVGHGELFF
few,TRBV5-1,TRBD1,TRBJ2-1,TGCGCCGGCAGTGAGGGACAGAGAAACAATGAGCAGTTCTTC,CAGSEGQRNNEQFF
once,TRBV5-1,NA,TRBJ1-1,TGCGCCAGCAGCTTGGATGCGGACACTGAAGCTTTCTTT,CASSLDADTEAFF
NA,TRBV19,NA,TRBJ1-1,TGTGCCAGTAATCTCATTGGTCGGGGGGCGAGCACTGAAGCTTTCTTT,CASNLIGRGASTEAFF
NA,TRBV19,TRBD1,TRBJ2-6,TGTGCCAGTAGTATTTGGGGACAGGGCTCTGGGGCCAACGTCCTGACTTTC,CASSIWGQGSGANVLTF
NA,TRBV6-5,NA,TRBJ1-4,TGTGCCGTGGGGGCAGGGGTATGGGAAAAACTGTTTTTT,CAVGAGVWEKLFF
NA,TRBV5-1,NA,TRBJ1-5,TGCGCCAGCAGCTTGGCCGGGATCAATCAGCCCCAGCATTTT,CASSLAGINQPQHF
NA,TRBV4-1,NA,TRBJ2-2,TGCGCCAGCAGCAGGACGGAGGGAACCGGGGAGCTGTTTTTT,CASSRTEGTGELFF
NA,TRBV18,TRBD2,TRBJ2-3,TGTGCCAGCTCACCATTGGGACTAGCGGGGGAGGATACGCAGTATTTT,CASSPLGLAGEDTQYF
NA,TRBV2,NA,TRBJ1-1,TGTGCCAGCAGTGACCGGGTTGCGAACACTGAAGCTTTCTTT,CASSDRVANTEAFF
NA,TRBV5-6,NA,TRBJ1-1,TGTGCCAGCAGCATGGGCGGCAGGGGCACTGAAGCTTTCTTT,CASSMGGRGTEAFF
NA,TRBV7-2,TRBD1,TRBJ1-4,TGTGCCAGCAGCTCCGGACAGGGAGAGGGTGAAAAACTGTTTTTT,CASSSGQGEGEKLFF
NA,TRBV2,NA,TRBJ1-5,TGTGCCAGCAGAAACGACAGGCTTGGCGCCCAGCATTTT,CASRNDRLGAQHF
NA,TRBV18,TRBD1,TRBJ1-2,TGTGCCAGCTCACCAGAGGGACAGGGTCGGGGTGGCTACACCTTC,CASSPEGQGRGGYTF
NA,TRBV20-1,TRBD1,TRBJ2-7,TGCAGTGCTAGTACGGGACAGGGGGCTGGGTACGAGCAGTACTTC,CSASTGQGAGYEQYF
NA,TRBV29-1,TRBD1,TRBJ2-5,TGCAGCGTTTGTGGACAGGCAGGGTGCCAAGAGACCCAGTACTTC,CSVCGQAGCQETQYF
NA,TRBV10-3,TRBD1,TRBJ1-2,TGTGCCATCACCCGACAACCGGGACAGAGTAACTATGGCTACACCTTC,CAITRQPGQSNYGYTF
NA,TRBV7-9,NA,TRBJ1-4,TGTGCCAGCAGCTCATTAACTGCAACTAATGAAAAACTGTTTTTT,CASSSLTATNEKLFF
NA,TRBV5-6,TRBD1,TRBJ1-5,TGTGCCAGCAGCCAGGCTGGCGGGACAGTTAATAATCAGCCCCAGCATTTT,CASSQAGGTVNNQPQHF
NA,TRBV18,TRBD1,TRBJ1-1,TGTGCCACGGCCGGGACAGTGAACACTGAAGCTTTCTTT,CATAGTVNTEAFF
NA,TRBV15,NA,TRBJ2-2,TGTGCCACCAGCAGTCCGGACAGAATAAACACCGGGGAGCTGTTTTTT,CATSSPDRINTGELFF
NA,TRBV5-1,TRBD2,TRBJ2-2,TGCGCCAGCAGAGGTAGCGGGGGGAACACCGGGGAGCTGTTTTTT,CASRGSGGNTGELFF
NA,TRBV5-1,TRBD2,TRBJ2-3,TGCGCCAGCAGCTTAGCGGGGGAGGCAGATACGCAGTATTTT,CASSLAGEADTQYF
NA,TRBV6-4,NA,TRBJ2-3,TGTGCCAGCAGTTTGACTAGGACAGATACGCAGTATTTT,CASSLTRTDTQYF
NA,TRBV7-9,TRBD1,TRBJ2-7,TGTGCCAGCAGCGTACCGGGACAGTCCTACGAGCAGTACTTC,CASSVPGQSYEQYF
NA,TRBV6-5,NA,TRBJ1-1,TGTGCCAGCACCGAGGGGGGGGCAAACGTAGCTTTCTTT,CASTEGGANVAFF
once,TRBV6-5,TRBD2,TRBJ2-3,TGTGCCGCTAGCGGGGGGAATACGCAGTATTTT,CAASGGNTQYF
NA,TRBV5-1,NA,TRBJ1-2,TGCGCCAGCAGCTTGGCCTCGGTAAACTATGGCTACACCTTC,CASSLASVNYGYTF
NA,TRBV19,NA,TRBJ1-6,TGTGCCAGTAGTTCAGAGACAGATAATTCACCCCTCCACTTT,CASSSETDNSPLHF
NA,TRBV19,TRBD1,TRBJ2-2,TGTGCCAGTAGTGTCTACAGGGGGCGCGACACCGGGGAGCTGTTTTTT,CASSVYRGRDTGELFF
NA,TRBV4-1,NA,TRBJ1-2,TGCGCCAGCAGCCAAAGGCCGTCCGGGTCTTGGCGAGGAGGCTATGGCTACACCTTC,CASSQRPSGSWRGGYGYTF
NA,TRBV18,NA,TRBJ2-7,TGTGCCAGCTCACCTGAGAGCTCCTACGAGCAGTACTTC,CASSPESSYEQYF
NA,TRBV5-1,NA,TRBJ2-7,TGCGCCAGCAGCTTGTCACCAGGGGGGTCCTACGAGCAGTACTTC,CASSLSPGGSYEQYF
NA,TRBV3-1/TRBV3-2,NA,TRBJ1-5,TGTGCCAGCAGCCCAAGGGTGGGGGCTAGCAATCAGCCCCAGCATTTT,CASSPRVGASNQPQHF
few,TRBV5-1,TRBD1,TRBJ1-5,TGCGCCAGCAGCTTGGGGACAGGGAATCAGCCCCAGCATTTT,CASSLGTGNQPQHF
NA,TRBV6-2/TRBV6-3,NA,TRBJ1-1,TGTGCCAGCAGTTATGGACCGGGCGGGTCGAACACTGAAGCTTTCTTT,CASSYGPGGSNTEAFF